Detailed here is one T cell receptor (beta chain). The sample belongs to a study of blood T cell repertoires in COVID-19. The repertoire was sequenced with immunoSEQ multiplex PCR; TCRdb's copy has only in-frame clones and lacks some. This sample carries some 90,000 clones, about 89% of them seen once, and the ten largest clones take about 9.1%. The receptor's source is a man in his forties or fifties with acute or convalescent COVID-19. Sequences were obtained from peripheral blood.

The CDR3 region has the DNA TGTGCCAGCAGTTCCCCCTCACTTTATTCTGGGGCCAACGTCCTGACTTTC. Its translation: CASSSPSLYSGANVLTF. The chain employs TRBV28 and TRBJ2-6; D gene ambiguous. V lost 4 bases, J lost 1 base, and 14 bases lay in between. The CDR3 has 17 residues. Germline assignment: CDR1 MDHEN and CDR2 SYDVKM.